This TCR beta chain was captured by sequencing in a study of radiotherapy plus CTLA-4 blockade in lung cancer. Findings and limits, study-wide: Best predicting response, reportedly, were early blood T cell clone dynamics, with interferon-beta.

The protocol was immunoSEQ multiplex PCR, while the TCRdb copy is restricted to in-frame clones and leaves out a portion. This table holds fewer than 100,000 clones, 84% found once. CDR1 and CDR2 (germline): MNHEY, SMNVEV (reference sequence). V lost 3 bases and J 2 bases, leaving 13 bases between the germline ends. The CDR3 runs to 16 residues. Points on this clone: Antigen: not known.

Chemo-refractory metastatic non-small-cell lung cancer patients underwent focal radiation alongside CTLA-4 blockade with ipilimumab. Specimen: peripheral blood, collected from a patient treated with radiotherapy plus ipilimumab. The chain uses TRBV27 and TRBJ2-2, with no clear D. The TCR originated in a human donor with non-small cell lung cancer who had stable disease on radiotherapy plus ipilimumab. In nucleotides, the CDR3 is TGTGCCAGCAGTTTTGGGCGGATACCTAACACCGGGGAGCTGTTTTTT. It translates to CASSFGRIPNTGELFF.